Reported below is one T cell receptor beta chain. The sample is drawn from a study of blood T cell repertoires in COVID-19. Study-wide context: Acute and convalescent COVID-19 samples came from the United States, Italy and Spain. T cells, B-cell-depleted T cells, or PBMCs supplied cDNA or gDNA.

Method: immunoSEQ multiplex PCR; TCRdb's copy keeps in-frame clones and lacks some. The table has roughly 250,000 clones, about 86% seen once. Germline V CDR1 and CDR2: LGHNT, FRNRAP. This CDR3 region has 10 residues. V dropped 4 bases and J dropped 6 bases, with 4 bases sitting between them. Across fewer than 25 US areas, participants ranged in age from about 18 to 90 years. The sample comprised PBMCs or T cells enriched from blood (not recorded which). The source is a woman aged 40 to 55 with acute COVID-19. This sequence joins TRBV12-5 and TRBJ2-7, with D unclear. The CDR3 bases are TGTGCTAGTGGTTCTACCGAGCAGTACTTC. It codes for CASGSTEQYF.